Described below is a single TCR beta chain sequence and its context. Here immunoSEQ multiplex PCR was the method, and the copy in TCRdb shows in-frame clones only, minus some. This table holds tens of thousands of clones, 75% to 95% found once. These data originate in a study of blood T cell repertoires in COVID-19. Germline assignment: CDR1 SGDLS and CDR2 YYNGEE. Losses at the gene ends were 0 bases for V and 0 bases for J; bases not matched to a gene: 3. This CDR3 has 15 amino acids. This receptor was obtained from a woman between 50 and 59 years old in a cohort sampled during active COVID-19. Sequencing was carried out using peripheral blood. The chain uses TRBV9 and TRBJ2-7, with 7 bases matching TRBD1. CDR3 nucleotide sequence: TGTGCCAGCAGCGTAGAAGGGGACAGCTCCTACGAGCAGTACTTC. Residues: CASSVEGDSSYEQYF.